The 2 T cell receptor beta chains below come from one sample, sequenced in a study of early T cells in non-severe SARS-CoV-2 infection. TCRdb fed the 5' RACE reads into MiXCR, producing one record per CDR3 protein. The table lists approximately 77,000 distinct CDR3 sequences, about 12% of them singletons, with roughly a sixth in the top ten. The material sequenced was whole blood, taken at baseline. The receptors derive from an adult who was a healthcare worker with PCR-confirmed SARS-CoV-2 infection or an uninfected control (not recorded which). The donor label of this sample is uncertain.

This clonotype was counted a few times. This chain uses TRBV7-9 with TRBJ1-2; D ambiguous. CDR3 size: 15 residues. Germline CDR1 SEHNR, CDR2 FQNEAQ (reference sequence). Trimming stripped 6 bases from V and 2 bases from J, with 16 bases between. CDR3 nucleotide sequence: TGTGCCAGCAGTAAAGGTTCAGTCTTGAACTATGGCTACACCTTC. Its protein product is CASSKGSVLNYGYTF.

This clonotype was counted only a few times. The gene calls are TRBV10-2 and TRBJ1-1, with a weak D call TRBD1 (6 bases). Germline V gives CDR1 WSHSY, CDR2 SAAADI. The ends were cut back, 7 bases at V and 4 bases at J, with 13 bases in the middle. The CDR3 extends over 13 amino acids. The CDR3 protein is CASIEGGGTEAFF. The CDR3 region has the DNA TGCGCCAGCATCGAGGGAGGGGGCACTGAAGCTTTCTTT.